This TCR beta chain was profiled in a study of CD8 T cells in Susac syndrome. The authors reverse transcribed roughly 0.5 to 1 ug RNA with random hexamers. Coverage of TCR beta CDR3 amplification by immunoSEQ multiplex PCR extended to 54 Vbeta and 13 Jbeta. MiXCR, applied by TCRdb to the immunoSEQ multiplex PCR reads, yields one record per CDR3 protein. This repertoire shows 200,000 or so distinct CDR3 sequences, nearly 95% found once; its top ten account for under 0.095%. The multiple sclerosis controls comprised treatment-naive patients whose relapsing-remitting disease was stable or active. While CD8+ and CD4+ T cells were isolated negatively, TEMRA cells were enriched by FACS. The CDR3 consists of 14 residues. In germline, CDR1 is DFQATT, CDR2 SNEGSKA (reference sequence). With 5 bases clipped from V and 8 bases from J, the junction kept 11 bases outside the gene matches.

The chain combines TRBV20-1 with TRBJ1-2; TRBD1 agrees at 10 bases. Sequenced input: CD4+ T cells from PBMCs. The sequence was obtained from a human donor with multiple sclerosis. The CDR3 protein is CSAFFRTGGPGYTF. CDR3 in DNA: TGCAGTGCTTTTTTCCGGACAGGGGGTCCCGGCTACACCTTC.